The 5 T cell receptor beta chains reported below all come from one sample, sequenced in a study of T cell repertoires and HLA-DP antigens. What these receptors recognize is not known. Sequencing was performed with immunoSEQ multiplex PCR; in TCRdb, only in-frame clones are kept and a portion is missing. The sample carries about 73,000 clones, around three quarters recorded once. Material: CD4+ T cells from PBMCs. The receptors originated from a man aged 60-69 years in good health and CMV-seronegative.

This chain links TRBV6-5 with TRBJ1-1; D unresolved. Trimming pared 0 bases from V and 3 bases from J, leaving 11 bases between. The CDR3 runs to 15 residues. Germline V gene lookup returns CDR1 MNHEY and CDR2 SVGAGI. The DNA for the CDR3 is TGTGCCAGCAGTTACTCGTTTCGGGCGGACACTGAAGCTTTCTTT. As protein: CASSYSFRADTEAFF.

V gene TRBV2 combines with J gene TRBJ2-5; 10 bases are shared with TRBD1. CDR3 size: 14 residues. J was trimmed by 4 bases and V by 5 bases; bases with no gene match: 4. Germline CDR1 and CDR2: SNHLY and FYNNEI. The CDR3 protein is CASSRGQGTETQYF. The DNA of the CDR3 is TGTGCCAGCAGTCGGGGACAGGGGACAGAGACCCAGTACTTC.

This sequence joins TRBV7-2 and TRBJ2-3, with D uncertain. This CDR3 contains 14 residues. V shed 0 bases and J shed 1 base, with 5 bases lying between them. CDR1 and CDR2 from the germline V gene are SGHTA and FQGNSA. CDR3 region: CASSLATGTDTQYF. As DNA, the CDR3 is TGTGCCAGCAGCTTAGCTACTGGCACAGATACGCAGTATTTT.

The rearrangement uses TRBV9 and TRBJ2-2; tentative D call: TRBD1 (5 bases). Looked up from germline, CDR1 is SGDLS and CDR2 is YYNGEE. There are 16 residues in the CDR3. V lost 0 bases to trimming and J lost 0 bases, with 9 bases between them. CDR3 residues: CASSVGTNANTGELFF. DNA of the CDR3: TGTGCCAGCAGCGTAGGGACAAACGCGAACACCGGGGAGCTGTTTTTT.

In this sample, this clone turned up a few times. The chain has TRBV2 and TRBJ1-3; D gene unclear. V lost 6 bases and J lost 7, with 10 bases in between. This CDR3 is 12 amino acids long. The V gene's germline CDR1 is SNHLY and CDR2 FYNNEI. This CDR3 reads CASRETENTIYF. The DNA for the CDR3 is TGTGCCAGCAGAGAGACGGAGAACACCATATATTTT. Supplemented by reference TRBV2 and TRBJ1-3, the full variable domain reads EPEVTQTPSHQVTQMGQEVILRCVPISNHLYFYWYRQILGQKVEFLVSFYNNEISEKSEIFDDQFSVERPDGSNFTLKIRSTKLEDSAMYFCASRETENTIYFGEGSWLTVV.